These T cell receptor beta chains were read from a single sample in a study of cytomegalovirus exposure and HLA in healthy donors. Sequencing used immunoSEQ multiplex PCR; TCRdb keeps in-frame clones, though not all of them. Of about 130,000 clones listed, roughly 84% were seen once; the top ten hold just under 3%. Material for sequencing was PBMCs. The receptors shown here come from a young woman in good health and CMV-seropositive. Both conserved end residues are part of each CDR3. D genes are given only for firm matches. Only some rows state a clone size, as once, few, many or a class for expanded clones.

d_gene,v_gene,abundance,j_gene,CDR3aa,CDR3nt
TRBD1,TRBV18,.,TRBJ1-2,CASSPQPGQGGGYTF,TGTGCCAGCTCACCTCAACCCGGACAGGGCGGGGGCTACACCTTC
TRBD1,TRBV5-5,.,TRBJ2-7,CASSWGGTGAHEQYF,TGTGCCAGCAGCTGGGGGGGGACAGGGGCGCACGAGCAGTACTTC
.,TRBV9,.,TRBJ2-2,CASSTRTATGELFF,TGTGCCAGCAGCACAAGGACAGCCACCGGGGAGCTGTTTTTT
.,TRBV27,.,TRBJ1-1,CASSPWGGSAFF,TGTGCCAGCAGTCCCTGGGGGGGGTCGGCTTTCTTT
.,TRBV28,once,TRBJ1-5,CASSPRAGNQPQHF,TGTGCCAGCAGTCCACGAGCCGGCAATCAGCCCCAGCATTTT
.,TRBV10-3,.,TRBJ1-3,CAISDGGVVAIYF,TGTGCCATCAGTGACGGTGGAGTCGTGGCCATATATTTT
.,TRBV4-1,.,TRBJ1-2,CASSQEGHREGWNGYTF,TGCGCCAGCAGCCAAGAAGGACACAGGGAGGGTTGGAATGGCTACACCTTC
.,TRBV6-1,.,TRBJ2-5,CASGEGGGGETQYF,TGTGCCAGCGGGGAGGGGGGGGGCGGGGAGACCCAGTACTTC
TRBD1,TRBV6-1,.,TRBJ1-5,CASRDRVNQPQHF,TGTGCCAGCCGGGACAGGGTAAATCAGCCCCAGCATTTT
.,TRBV19,.,TRBJ2-1,CASTNIGRGQSYNEQFF,TGTGCCAGTACCAATATCGGGAGGGGGCAATCCTACAATGAGCAGTTCTTC
.,TRBV6-1,.,TRBJ2-1,CASSVTGTNEQFF,TGTGCCAGCAGTGTCACCGGGACAAATGAGCAGTTCTTC
.,TRBV5-1,.,TRBJ1-6,CASSLDHSFNSPLHF,TGCGCCAGCAGCTTGGACCACAGTTTTAATTCACCCCTCCACTTT
.,TRBV28,.,TRBJ1-4,CASSPGKEKLFF,TGTGCCAGCAGTCCAGGAAAAGAAAAACTGTTTTTT
TRBD1,TRBV4-1,.,TRBJ2-7,CASSQGRGIEQYF,TGCGCCAGCAGCCAAGGCAGGGGGATCGAGCAGTACTTC
.,TRBV5-4,once,TRBJ1-1,CASSSPQARGAFF,TGTGCCAGCAGCTCGCCCCAGGCTCGGGGAGCTTTCTTT
TRBD1,TRBV5-1,.,TRBJ1-4,CASSFGDRGREKLFF,TGCGCCAGCAGCTTTGGGGACAGGGGGCGTGAAAAACTGTTTTTT
.,TRBV5-5,.,TRBJ2-5,CASRTTGTETQYF,TGTGCCAGCAGAACAACAGGGACAGAGACCCAGTACTTC
TRBD1,TRBV7-2,.,TRBJ1-5,CASSTRTGDNQPQHF,TGTGCCAGCAGCACCCGGACAGGGGACAATCAGCCCCAGCATTTT
.,TRBV4-1,few,TRBJ2-5,CASGRTGGPQETQYF,TGCGCCAGCGGCCGTACCGGGGGGCCTCAAGAGACCCAGTACTTC
.,TRBV4-2,.,TRBJ2-7,CASTKRGGNPEQYF,TGTGCCAGCACCAAGAGGGGGGGGAATCCCGAGCAGTACTTC
TRBD1,TRBV4-2,.,TRBJ2-4,CASSQTGTGGSADIQYF,TGTGCCAGCAGCCAGACAGGGACAGGGGGCTCGGCAGACATTCAGTACTTC
.,TRBV5-4,few,TRBJ1-2,CASSPEVSGYTF,TGTGCCAGCAGCCCGGAGGTCTCTGGCTACACCTTC
.,TRBV12-5,.,TRBJ2-1,CASQEVYNEQFF,TGTGCTAGTCAGGAGGTTTACAATGAGCAGTTCTTC
TRBD2,TRBV6-1,few,TRBJ2-3,CASTPGTIGPDTQYF,TGTGCCAGCACCCCAGGGACTATTGGCCCAGATACGCAGTATTTT
TRBD1,TRBV5-1,.,TRBJ2-7,CASSSDRVKDEQYF,TGCGCCAGCAGCTCCGACAGGGTAAAAGACGAGCAGTACTTC
.,TRBV6-1,few,TRBJ1-1,CASSEVYNTEAFF,TGTGCCAGCAGTGAGGTCTACAACACTGAAGCTTTCTTT
.,TRBV7-9,.,TRBJ1-4,CASSPESNEKLFF,TGTGCCAGCAGCCCTGAGTCTAATGAAAAACTGTTTTTT
TRBD2,TRBV13,.,TRBJ2-1,CASSGEGLAGPYSYNEQFF,TGTGCCAGCAGCGGAGAGGGACTAGCGGGGCCCTACTCCTACAATGAGCAGTTCTTC
.,TRBV6-5,.,TRBJ1-6,CASSRESNNSPLHF,TGTGCCAGCAGTAGGGAGTCCAATAATTCACCCCTCCACTTT
.,TRBV11-2,.,TRBJ2-7,CASSPMGGTHEQYF,TGTGCCAGCAGCCCCATGGGGGGTACCCACGAGCAGTACTTC
.,TRBV25-1,.,TRBJ1-1,CASSEYNEDRYTEAFF,TGTGCCAGCAGTGAATATAATGAGGATAGGTACACTGAAGCTTTCTTT
TRBD2,TRBV10-2,.,TRBJ2-5,CASREGVETQYF,TGCGCCTCACGGGAGGGTGTCGAGACCCAGTACTTC
TRBD2,TRBV7-8,.,TRBJ2-1,CASSLVFPGLAGKEEFF,TGTGCCAGCAGCTTAGTATTCCCGGGACTAGCGGGGAAGGAGGAGTTCTTC
TRBD2,TRBV4-1,.,TRBJ2-5,CASSRLAGTMETQYF,TGCGCCAGCAGTCGACTAGCGGGGACTATGGAGACCCAGTACTTC
.,TRBV7-4,.,TRBJ2-5,CASSPGGGPLKETQYF,TGTGCCAGCAGCCCGGGGGGCGGCCCCCTGAAAGAGACCCAGTACTTC